This TCR beta chain emerged from a study of T cell clonality in common variable immunodeficiency. There are a few counts of this clone. No antigen is known for it. The sequenced fragment ends 3 residues before the CDR3 boundary, so the rest is inferred from the germline J gene. Patients had low serum IgG, IgA and/or IgM and specific antibody deficiency. Findings and caveats of the study: Fewer deletions and N-nucleotide insertions were reportedly seen in common variable immunodeficiency TCR beta sequences.

Assay used: immunoSEQ multiplex PCR; TCRdb lists only in-frame clones, some missing. The table lists 15,000 to 25,000 clones, no singletons, with about 22% in the top ten. The CDR3 is made up of 11 amino acids. The V end was cut by 3 bases, the J end by 3 bases, with 2 bases between. Germline CDR1 is LNHDA and CDR2 is SQIVND (reference sequence). This sequence joins TRBV19 and TRBJ2-5; D gene ambiguous. The sample comprised peripheral blood mononuclear cells. The clonotype originates from a human donor with common variable immunodeficiency. The CDR3 here is CASSIKETQYF. The DNA read from the CDR3 is TGTGCCAGTAGTATTAAAGAGACC.